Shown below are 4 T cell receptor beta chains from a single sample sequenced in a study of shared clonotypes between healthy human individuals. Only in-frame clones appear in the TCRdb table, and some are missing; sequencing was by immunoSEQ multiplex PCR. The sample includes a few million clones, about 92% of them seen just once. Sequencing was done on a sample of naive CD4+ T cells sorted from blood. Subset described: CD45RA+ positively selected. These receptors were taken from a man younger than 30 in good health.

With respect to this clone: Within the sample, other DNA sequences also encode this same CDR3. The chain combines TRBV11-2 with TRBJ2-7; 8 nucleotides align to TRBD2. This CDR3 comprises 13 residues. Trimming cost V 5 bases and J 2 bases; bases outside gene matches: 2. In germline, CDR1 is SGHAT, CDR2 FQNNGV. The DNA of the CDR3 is TGTGCCAGCAGCCTTAGCGGGACCTACGAGCAGTACTTC. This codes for CASSLSGTYEQYF.

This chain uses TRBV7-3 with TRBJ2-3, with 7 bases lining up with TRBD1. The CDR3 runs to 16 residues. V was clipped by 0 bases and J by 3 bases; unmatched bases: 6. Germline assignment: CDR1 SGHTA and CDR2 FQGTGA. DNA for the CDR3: TGTGCCAGCAGCTTAACCGCCGGGACAGTAACAGATACGCAGTATTTT. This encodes CASSLTAGTVTDTQYF.

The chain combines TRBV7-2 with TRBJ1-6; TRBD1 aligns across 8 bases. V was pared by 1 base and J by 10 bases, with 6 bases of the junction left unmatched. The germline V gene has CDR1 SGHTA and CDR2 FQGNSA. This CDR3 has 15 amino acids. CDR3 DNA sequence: TGTGCCAGCAGCTTAGTTACCCAGGGGGCATCACCCCTCCACTTT. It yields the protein CASSLVTQGASPLHF. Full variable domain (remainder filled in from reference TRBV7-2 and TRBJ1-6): GAGVSQSPSNKVTEKGKDVELRCDPISGHTALYWYRQSLGQGLEFLIYFQGNSAPDKSGLPSDRFSAERTGGSVSTLTIQRTQQEDSAVYLCASSLVTQGASPLHFGNGTRLTVT.

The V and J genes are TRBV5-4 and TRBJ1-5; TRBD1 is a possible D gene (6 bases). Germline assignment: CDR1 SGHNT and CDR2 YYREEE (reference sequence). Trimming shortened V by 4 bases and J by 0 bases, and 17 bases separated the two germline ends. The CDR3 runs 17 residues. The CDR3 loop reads CASSLDRISYSNQPQHF. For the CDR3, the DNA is TGTGCCAGCAGCCTGGACAGAATTTCTTATAGCAATCAGCCCCAGCATTTT.